Each of the 22 T cell receptor beta chains below was sequenced from the same sample in a study of T cells in Graves' hyperthyroidism and ophthalmopathy. Amplified TCR beta CDR3 regions came from RNA transcripts. The HTBI primer set was used in a first-round RT-PCR of the TCR CDR3. One entry per CDR3 protein results from TCRdb running MiXCR on the multiplex PCR reads. The sample includes about 420,000 distinct CDR3 sequences, roughly 13% seen only once; the top ten take around 5.3%. Sample: blood. The source is a woman under 30 with Graves' hyperthyroidism.

For this clonotype: With a much larger clone just one base away, this may be a read error. The rearrangement links TRBV7-9 to TRBJ2-1; TRBD2 matches 13 bases. The J call is uncertain, as TRBJ2-7 better fits the DNA end. Germline lookup yields CDR1 SEHNR and CDR2 FQNEAQ (reference sequence). The CDR3 extends over 17 amino acids. This CDR3 is CASSPRTSGSSYNEQYF. The CDR3 DNA is TGTGCCAGCAGCCCCAGGACTAGCGGGAGCTCCTACAATGAGCAGTACTTC.

This clonotype was counted a few times. V gene TRBV7-9 combines with J gene TRBJ1-6; tentatively, D is TRBD1 (5 bases). Germline V gene lookup returns CDR1 SEHNR and CDR2 FQNEAQ (reference sequence). The germline V and J ends were trimmed by 4 bases and 5 bases, with 15 bases remaining between them. The CDR3 is 16 amino acids. CDR3 amino acids: CASSSSGTPNNSPLHF. The CDR3 nucleotides read TGTGCCAGCAGCTCATCCGGGACGCCAAATAATTCACCCCTCCACTTT.

This clonotype appeared many times. This CDR3 is CASSWPQGNYEQYF. The CDR3 nucleotides are TGTGCCAGCAGTTGGCCACAGGGAAACTACGAGCAGTACTTC. This chain uses TRBV6-7 with TRBJ2-7; TRBD1 might be the D (6 bases). TRBV6-7 is an ORF for which the function is uncertain. The V end was cut by 4 bases, the J end by 3 bases, with 13 bases between. There are 14 residues in the CDR3.

This clonotype was detected ten times or more. This chain uses TRBV29-1 with TRBJ1-2, with 7 bases lining up with TRBD1. Germline CDR1 SQVTM, CDR2 ANQGSEA. V lost 6 bases to trimming and J lost 5 bases; unmatched junction nucleotides: 6. The CDR3 spans 12 residues. Written as DNA, the CDR3 is TGCAGCGTGGCGGGACAGTCGTATGGCTACACCTTC. As protein: CSVAGQSYGYTF. Filled out from reference TRBV29-1 and TRBJ1-2, the complete variable domain reads SAVISQKPSRDICQRGTSLTIQCQVDSQVTMMFWYRQQPGQSLTLIATANQGSEATYESGFVIDKFPISRPNLTFSTLTVSNMSPEDSSIYLCSVAGQSYGYTFGSGTRLTVV.

This clonotype was seen ten or more times. The chain joins TRBV14 to TRBJ2-3; D is uncertain. The CDR3 contains 17 residues. CDR1 is SGHDN, CDR2 FVKESK, per germline. Trimming pared 4 bases from V and 2 bases from J, leaving 19 bases between. The CDR3 is CASSRTTDTTATDTQYF. In DNA, the CDR3 is TGTGCCAGCAGCCGCACAACCGACACCACTGCCACAGATACGCAGTATTTT.

This clonotype was observed a handful of times. The chain carries TRBV11-1 and TRBJ1-2, with no clear D. The CDR3 runs 14 residues. With 1 base removed from V and 2 bases from J, the gap between germline ends came to 8 bases. Germline V gives CDR1 SGHAT, CDR2 FQDESV (reference sequence). Here the CDR3 reads CASSLEPANYGYTF. The CDR3 nucleotides read TGTGCCAGCAGCTTAGAGCCAGCGAACTATGGCTACACCTTC. The full variable domain, rest sourced from reference TRBV11-1 and TRBJ1-2, is EAEVAQSPRYKITEKSQAVAFWCDPISGHATLYWYRQILGQGPELLVQFQDESVVDDSQLPKDRFSAERLKGVDSTLKIQPAELGDSAMYLCASSLEPANYGYTFGSGTRLTVV.

This clonotype showed up many times. The gene calls are TRBV2 and TRBJ1-3; TRBD1 might be the D (6 bases). V lost 4 bases and J 1 base, leaving 11 bases between the germline ends. Germline CDR1 and CDR2: SNHLY and FYNNEI. This CDR3 contains 15 residues. CDR3 DNA sequence: TGTGCCAGCAGTGTGCAGGGGCGATCTGGAAACACCATATATTTT. This encodes CASSVQGRSGNTIYF. The variable domain in full, completed from reference TRBV2 and TRBJ1-3, reads EPEVTQTPSHQVTQMGQEVILRCVPISNHLYFYWYRQILGQKVEFLVSFYNNEISEKSEIFDDQFSVERPDGSNFTLKIRSTKLEDSAMYFCASSVQGRSGNTIYFGEGSWLTVV.

In this sample, this clonotype turned up a few times. V usage is TRBV12-3 or TRBV12-4 and J usage is TRBJ1-5, with D tentatively TRBD1 (6 bases). The CDR3 runs to 17 residues. V was pared by 0 bases and J by 2 bases, with 14 bases between. CDR3 amino acids: CASSLALGGPGNQPQHF. The CDR3 DNA is TGTGCCAGCAGTTTAGCGCTCGGGGGCCCTGGCAATCAGCCCCAGCATTTT.

The chain joins TRBV7-8 to TRBJ2-3; no reliable D call. V was trimmed by 4 bases and J by 3 bases, leaving 14 bases between them. This CDR3 has 15 amino acids. Germline CDR1 and CDR2: SGHVS and FQNEAQ. CDR3 coding DNA: TGTGCCAGCAGCTCCGGAGAGAGTTGGACAGATACGCAGTATTTT. This sequence encodes CASSSGESWTDTQYF.

There are a few counts of this clonotype. This chain connects TRBV7-6 to TRBJ1-1; 8 bases fit TRBD1. The junction had 14 bases not matched to a gene; V was cut back by 3 bases and J by 5 bases. Germline V CDR1 and CDR2: SGHVS, FNYEAQ. This CDR3 contains 17 residues. The CDR3 spells CASSLVGGRGRGTEAFF. The CDR3 region has the DNA TGTGCCAGCAGCTTGGTCGGTGGCAGGGGGCGAGGGACTGAAGCTTTCTTT.

This clonotype has at least ten counts. The V and J genes are TRBV30 and TRBJ2-1, with D perhaps TRBD1 or TRBD2 (6 bases each). V lost 3 bases, J lost 7 bases, and 10 bases lay in between. The CDR3 sequence is 12 residues long. The germline CDR1 and CDR2 sequences are GTSNPN and SVGIG (reference sequence). The CDR3 coding sequence is TGTGCCTGGAGCGGAGGGGGGAATGAGCAGTTCTTC. Translated: CAWSGGGNEQFF. The variable domain in full, completed from reference TRBV30 and TRBJ2-1, reads SQTIHQWPATLVQPVGSPLSLECTVEGTSNPNLYWYRQAAGRGLQLLFYSVGIGQISSEVPQNLSASRPQDRQFILSSKKLLLSDSGFYLCAWSGGGNEQFFGPGTRLTVL.

This clonotype was detected ten times or more. The chain is built from TRBV10-3 and TRBJ2-5, with D possibly matching TRBD1 (5 bases). CDR1 ENHRY and CDR2 SYGVKD come from the germline V gene. The CDR3 runs 14 residues. V shed 6 bases and J shed 3 bases, with 14 bases lying between them. The DNA for the CDR3 is TGTGCCATCAGGCTTGGACACACCGAAGAGACCCAGTACTTC. Translation: CAIRLGHTEETQYF.

This clonotype has ten or more counts. V and J are TRBV28 and TRBJ1-4; 8 nucleotides match TRBD1. The germline V gene has CDR1 MDHEN and CDR2 SYDVKM. After removal of 6 bases from V and 6 bases from J, the junction contained 9 bases not matched to a gene. The CDR3 has 15 residues. The CDR3 coding sequence is TGTGCCAGCAGCCGTGGGACAGGTCCGGATGAAAAACTGTTTTTT. Translation gives CASSRGTGPDEKLFF. The entire variable domain, with the rest obtained from reference TRBV28 and TRBJ1-4, is as follows: DVKVTQSSRYLVKRTGEKVFLECVQDMDHENMFWYRQDPGLGLRLIYFSYDVKMKEKGDIPEGYSVSREKKERFSLILESASTNQTSMYLCASSRGTGPDEKLFFGSGTQLSVL.

This clonotype has a handful of counts. The V and J genes are TRBV4-1 and TRBJ2-5; TRBD2 aligns across 8 bases. The CDR3 loop spans 16 amino acids. With V trimmed by 3 bases and J by 5 bases, 11 bases remained unmatched. Germline CDR1 and CDR2: MGHRA and YSYEKL. CDR3 bases: TGCGCCAGCAGCCACGACGGGACTAGGGTGTCGGAGACCCAGTACTTC. It specifies CASSHDGTRVSETQYF.

There are many counts of this clonotype. CDR3 DNA sequence: TGTGCCAGCATCCCGACAGGGGTAAACACCGGGGAGCTGTTTTTT. As protein: CASIPTGVNTGELFF. V is TRBV28 and J is TRBJ2-2, with TRBD1 matching 8 bases. There are 15 residues in the CDR3. The germline CDR1 and CDR2 sequences are MDHEN and SYDVKM. J lost 2 bases, V lost 7 bases, and 6 bases had no gene match.

This clonotype appeared many times. This chain links TRBV18 with TRBJ2-4; 7 bases map to TRBD1. The assigned J gene may be wrong: the sequence end matches TRBJ2-1 better. This CDR3 contains 12 residues. CDR1 is KGHSH and CDR2 is LQKENI in the germline V gene. The CDR3 loop is CASSPGQDIQFF. In nucleotides, the CDR3 is TGTGCCAGCTCACCAGGACAGGACATTCAGTTCTTC.

The V call is TRBV5-6, the J call TRBJ2-2, with D possibly matching TRBD1 (5 bases). The V end was cut by 4 bases, the J end by 5 bases, with 21 bases between. The CDR3 is 17 residues long. Germline CDR1 and CDR2: SGHDT and YYEEEE. CDR3 residues: CASSPQAQIRGTGELFF. CDR3 DNA sequence: TGTGCCAGCAGCCCGCAGGCTCAGATAAGGGGAACCGGGGAGCTGTTTTTT. The whole variable domain, filled in from reference TRBV5-6 and TRBJ2-2, reads DAGVTQSPTHLIKTRGQQVTLRCSPKSGHDTVSWYQQALGQGPQFIFQYYEEEERQRGNFPDRFSGHQFPNYSSELNVNALLLGDSALYLCASSPQAQIRGTGELFFGEGSRLTVL.

This clonotype was seen ten or more times. The V gene is TRBV7-2, the J gene TRBJ2-7; D remains ambiguous. Germline V gene sequence: CDR1 SGHTA, CDR2 FQGNSA. CDR3 length equals 12 residues. Trimming took off 5 bases at V and 6 bases at J, with 11 bases between the two ends. CDR3: CASSRLGLEQYF. CDR3 bases: TGTGCCAGCAGCCGCCTAGGCCTCGAGCAGTACTTC.

In its sample, this clonotype was seen many times. The chain couples TRBV6-1 to TRBJ2-7, with 14 nucleotides matching TRBD2. Unmatched junction bases numbered 7, after V lost 6 bases and J lost 6 bases. The germline V gene encodes CDR1 MNHNS and CDR2 SASEGT. This CDR3 comprises 15 residues. The CDR3 spells CASSPGTSGSTEQYF. The CDR3, as DNA: TGTGCCAGCAGCCCCGGGACTAGCGGGAGTACCGAGCAGTACTTC.

This clonotype came up many times. The rearrangement uses TRBV5-1 and TRBJ1-1; D may be TRBD1 (5 bases). V shed 3 bases and J shed 0 bases, with 15 bases lying between them. CDR3 length equals 16 residues. The germline gives CDR1 SGHRS, CDR2 YFSETQ. CDR3 region: CASSWGHGRVNTEAFF. Written as DNA, the CDR3 is TGCGCCAGCAGCTGGGGCCACGGGAGGGTGAACACTGAAGCTTTCTTT.

The J gene is TRBJ1-1, the V gene TRBV20-1, with TRBD1 matching 7 bases. The germline CDR1 and CDR2 sequences are DFQATT and SNEGSKA (reference sequence). The CDR3 spans 13 residues. In DNA form, the CDR3 reads TGCACATTATCTCCCGGGACAGCGACTGAAGCTTTCTTT. It encodes CTLSPGTATEAFF.

At least ten counts were recorded for this clonotype. The V call is TRBV20-1, the J call TRBJ1-2; 9 nucleotides agree with TRBD1. Germline CDR1 DFQATT, CDR2 SNEGSKA (reference sequence). Trimming removed 0 bases from V and 6 bases from J; junction bases left unmatched: 5. CDR3 length: 14 residues. Here the CDR3 DNA reads TGCAGTGCTAGAGAGGGACAGGGTTTTAATGGCTACACCTTC. Protein: CSAREGQGFNGYTF.